This TCR beta chain was sequenced for a study of vaccination and CD4 T cells after COVID-19. Overall study context: Cells received overlapping spike peptides from SARS-CoV-2, HCoV-NL63, HCoV-OC43 and HCoV-229E as stimulation.

For this clonotype: Its antigen is undetermined.

Treatment given: roughly 11-day PBMC culture with coronavirus spike peptide pools or control peptides (ViraFEST assay). Cultured CD4+ T cell DNA was sequenced using the Oncomine TCR Beta short-read assay. In TCRdb, the PCR reads were re-called with MiXCR into one record per CDR3 protein. The sample yields roughly 22,000 distinct CDR3 sequences, approximately 30% seen once. The CDR3 covers 15 residues. Trimming cost V 6 bases and J 2 bases; bases outside gene matches: 4. The germline CDR1 and CDR2 sequences are LNHDA and SQIVND (reference sequence). Study-level findings and limits: Post-vaccination reactive clonotypes (median about 40) did not differ significantly from post-infection (around 19). Investigators enrolled relatively few convalescent patients and included no early post-infection timepoints.

The sample consisted of cultured CD4+ T cells from blood. The sequence came from a human donor with COVID-19. The V and J genes are TRBV19 and TRBJ2-6, with 7 nucleotides matching TRBD1. The CDR3 spells CASSTGVAGANVLTF. In DNA form, the CDR3 reads TGTGCCAGTAGCACAGGGGTAGCTGGGGCCAACGTCCTGACTTTC.